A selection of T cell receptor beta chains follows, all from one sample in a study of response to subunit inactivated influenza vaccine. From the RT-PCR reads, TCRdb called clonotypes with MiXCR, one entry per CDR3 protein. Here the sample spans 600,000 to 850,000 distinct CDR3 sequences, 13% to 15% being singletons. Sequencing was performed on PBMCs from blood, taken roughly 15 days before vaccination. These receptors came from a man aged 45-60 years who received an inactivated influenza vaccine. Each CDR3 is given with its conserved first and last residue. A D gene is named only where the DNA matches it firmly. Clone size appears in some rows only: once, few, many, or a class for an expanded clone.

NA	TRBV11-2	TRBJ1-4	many	CASSSYPGPEGEKLFF	TGTGCCAGCAGCTCTTACCCGGGACCCGAGGGTGAAAAACTGTTTTTT
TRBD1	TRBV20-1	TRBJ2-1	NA	CSARSGQGDNEQFF	TGCAGTGCCAGAAGCGGACAGGGCGACAATGAGCAGTTCTTC
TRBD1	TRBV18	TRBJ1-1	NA	CASSEDRANTEAFF	TGTGCCAGCTCCGAGGACAGGGCTAACACTGAAGCTTTCTTT
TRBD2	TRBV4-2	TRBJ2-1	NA	CASSPRLAEYNEQSF	TGTGCCAGCAGCCCCCGGCTAGCGGAATACAATGAGCAGTCCTTC
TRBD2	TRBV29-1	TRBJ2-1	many	CSVRAGGLNNEQFF	TGCAGCGTCCGAGCGGGGGGATTAAACAATGAGCAGTTCTTC
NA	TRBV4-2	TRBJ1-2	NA	CASSQHSKGEGYTF	TGTGCCAGCAGCCAACACTCTAAAGGGGAGGGCTACACCTTC
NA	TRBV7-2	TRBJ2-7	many	CASSGSSYEQYF	TGTGCCAGCAGCGGGAGCTCCTACGAGCAGTACTTC
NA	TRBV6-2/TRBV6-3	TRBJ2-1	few	CASGEIPRFGEQFF	TGTGCCAGCGGGGAGATCCCTCGGTTTGGGGAGCAGTTCTTC
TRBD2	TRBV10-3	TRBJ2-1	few	CAISDGSGIYNEQFF	TGTGCCATCAGTGATGGTAGCGGGATCTACAATGAGCAGTTCTTC
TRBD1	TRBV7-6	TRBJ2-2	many	CASSLAAGQGAGELFF	TGTGCCAGCAGCTTAGCGGCGGGACAGGGGGCCGGGGAGCTGTTTTTT
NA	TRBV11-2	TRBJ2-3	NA	CASRSARTSTDTQYF	TGTGCCAGCAGATCCGCACGGACTAGCACAGATACGCAGTATTTT
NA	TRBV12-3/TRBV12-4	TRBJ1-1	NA	CASSLRGLGNTEAFF	TGTGCCAGCAGTTTGCGGGGGCTCGGGAACACTGAAGCTTTCTTT
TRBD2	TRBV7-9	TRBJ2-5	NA	CASSYPLAGVETQYF	TGTGCCAGCAGCTACCCACTAGCGGGGGTGGAGACCCAGTACTTC
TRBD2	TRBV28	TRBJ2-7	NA	CASYGGPSGTYEQYF	TGTGCCAGTTATGGAGGCCCTAGCGGGACCTACGAGCAGTACTTC
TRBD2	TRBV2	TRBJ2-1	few	CASNLLTSGPYNEQFF	TGTGCCAGCAACCTATTGACTAGCGGGCCATACAATGAGCAGTTCTTC
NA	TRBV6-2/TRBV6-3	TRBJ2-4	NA	CASSYSTSASPMGIQYF	TGTGCCAGCAGTTACTCGACCTCCGCCTCACCCATGGGGATTCAGTACTTC
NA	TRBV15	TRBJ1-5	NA	CATSGDGWAQHF	TGTGCCACCAGCGGGGACGGGTGGGCCCAGCATTTT
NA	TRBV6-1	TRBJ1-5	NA	CASSEAGARNQPQHF	TGTGCCAGCAGTGAAGCAGGGGCGAGGAATCAGCCCCAGCATTTT
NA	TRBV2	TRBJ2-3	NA	CASRDFDTQYF	TGTGCCAGCAGGGACTTCGATACGCAGTATTTT
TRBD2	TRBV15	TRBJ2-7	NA	CATSRDLTSGTHEQYF	TGTGCCACCAGCAGAGATCTGACTAGCGGGACGCACGAGCAGTACTTC
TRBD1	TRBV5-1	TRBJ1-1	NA	CASSGTENTEAFF	TGCGCCAGCAGCGGGACAGAGAACACTGAAGCTTTCTTT
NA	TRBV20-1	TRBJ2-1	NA	CSASSRGYNEQFF	TGCAGTGCTAGTAGCCGGGGATACAATGAGCAGTTCTTC
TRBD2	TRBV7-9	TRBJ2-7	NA	CASSSEGTSGRHEQYF	TGTGCCAGCAGCTCCGAGGGGACTAGCGGGAGGCATGAGCAGTACTTC
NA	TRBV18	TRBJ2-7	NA	CASSPPRPYYEQYF	TGTGCCAGCTCACCGCCTAGGCCATACTACGAGCAGTACTTC
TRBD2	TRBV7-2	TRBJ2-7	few	CASSLNSGGLYEQYF	TGTGCCAGCAGCCTAAATAGCGGGGGGCTGTACGAGCAGTACTTC
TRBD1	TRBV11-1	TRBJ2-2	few	CASSHGQGDTGELFF	TGTGCCAGCAGCCATGGACAGGGGGACACCGGGGAGCTGTTTTTT
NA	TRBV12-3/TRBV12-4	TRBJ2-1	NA	CASSLPRISSYNEQFF	TGTGCCAGTTCTCTTCCAAGAATCAGCTCCTACAATGAGCAGTTCTTC
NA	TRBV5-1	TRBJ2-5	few	CASSLAVQGETQYF	TGCGCCAGCAGCTTGGCCGTACAGGGAGAGACCCAGTACTTC
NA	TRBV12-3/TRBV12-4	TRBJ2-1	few	CASSYYHEQFF	TGTGCCAGCAGTTATTACCATGAGCAGTTCTTC
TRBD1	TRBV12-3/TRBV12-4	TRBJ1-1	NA	CASSFSGGRTEAFF	TGTGCCAGCAGTTTTTCAGGGGGGCGGACTGAAGCTTTCTTT
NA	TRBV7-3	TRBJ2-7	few	CASSLTGSDEQYF	TGTGCCAGCAGCTTGACTGGCAGTGACGAGCAGTACTTC